This entry is about one T cell receptor (beta chain). The CDR3 loop spans 15 amino acids. Trimming removed 5 bases from V and 2 bases from J, with 13 bases in between. Germline-derived CDR1 and CDR2 are SNHLY and FYNNEI. Some clones are missing from TCRdb's copy, which holds only in-frame ones; the method was immunoSEQ multiplex PCR. The sample consists of some 66,000 clones, 70% to 90% of them appearing once. This entry belongs to a study of T cell responses to AZD1222 COVID-19 vaccine. V is TRBV2 and J is TRBJ2-1; D gene ambiguous. Source: peripheral blood, taken 28 days after the second AZD1222 dose. The clonotype comes from an adult who received the AZD1222 COVID-19 vaccine. Written as DNA, the CDR3 is TGTGCCAGCAGTCGGAATAACCCTCCCTACAATGAGCAGTTCTTC. Translation gives CASSRNNPPYNEQFF.